The clone carrying this T cell receptor beta chain was detected a few times. The target antigen is unknown. The data were obtained in a study of blood T cells in healthy people across ages. A second PCR, run for about 7 to 11 cycles, used a sample-barcoded 5' primer plus a J-beta primer mix. Tagging of each cDNA molecule was performed by a template-switch adaptor with 12 random nucleotides. TCRdb independently ran MiXCR on the 5' RACE reads; one entry per CDR3 protein. The sample contains some 750,000 distinct CDR3 sequences, 20% to 25% of which appear only once. Broader study findings: Unsorted PBMCs ruled out conclusive naive versus antigen-experienced comparison.

The sample consisted of blood. The source of this sequence is a man between 65 and 79 years old in good health.

The CDR3 is CSSGGLAVGSGEQFF. For the CDR3, the DNA is TGCAGCTCAGGAGGACTAGCGGTAGGGTCGGGTGAGCAGTTCTTC. V usage is TRBV29-1 and J usage is TRBJ2-1; 10 bases are a match to TRBD2. This CDR3 region has 15 residues. The J segment lost 9 bases and the V segment lost 8 bases, leaving 16 bases of the junction unmatched. Germline V gives CDR1 SQVTM, CDR2 ANQGSEA.